The present TCR beta chain was sequenced within a study of long-term antiretroviral therapy in people with HIV. Samples were assayed with immunoSEQ v3.0 at survey level. Only in-frame clones appear in the TCRdb table, and some are missing; sequencing was by immunoSEQ multiplex PCR. The repertoire has nearly 30,000 clones, 85% to 90% of them found once; the top ten carry less than 8.5%. In this sample, this clone turned up a few times. The germline V and J ends were trimmed by 3 bases and 6 bases, with 11 bases remaining between them. From germline, CDR1 is SGDLS and CDR2 YYNGEE. This CDR3 is 13 amino acids long.

J is TRBJ2-3 and V is TRBV9, with no clear D. The TCR comes from a man in his fifties or sixties with HIV. The specimen comprised unsorted PBMCs, sampled 3.2 years before starting antiretroviral therapy. The CDR3 region is CASSALNKDTQYF. The DNA of the CDR3 is TGTGCCAGCAGCGCATTGAACAAGGATACGCAGTATTTT. The variable domain in full, with the rest retrieved from reference TRBV9 and TRBJ2-3, is DSGVTQTPKHLITATGQRVTLRCSPRSGDLSVYWYQQSLDQGLQFLIQYYNGEERAKGNILERFSAQQFPDLHSELNLSSLELGDSALYFCASSALNKDTQYFGPGTRLTVL.